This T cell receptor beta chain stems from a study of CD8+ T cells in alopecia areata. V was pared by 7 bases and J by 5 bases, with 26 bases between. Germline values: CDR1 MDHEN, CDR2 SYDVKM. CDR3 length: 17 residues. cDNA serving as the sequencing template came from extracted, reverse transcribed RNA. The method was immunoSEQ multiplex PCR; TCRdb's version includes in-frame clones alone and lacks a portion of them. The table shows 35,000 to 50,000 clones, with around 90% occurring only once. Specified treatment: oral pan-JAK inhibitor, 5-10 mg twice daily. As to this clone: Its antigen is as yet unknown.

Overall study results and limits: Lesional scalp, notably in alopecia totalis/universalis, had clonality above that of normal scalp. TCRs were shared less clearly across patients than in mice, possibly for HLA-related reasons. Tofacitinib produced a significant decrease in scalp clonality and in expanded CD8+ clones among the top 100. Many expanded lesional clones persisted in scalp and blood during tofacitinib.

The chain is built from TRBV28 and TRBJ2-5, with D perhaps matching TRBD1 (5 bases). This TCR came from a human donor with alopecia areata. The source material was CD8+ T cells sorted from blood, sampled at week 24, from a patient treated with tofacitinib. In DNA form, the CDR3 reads TGTGCCAGCAATCTACTTCCGGGCCCTTCTCCAGGGGAGACCCAGTACTTC. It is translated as CASNLLPGPSPGETQYF.